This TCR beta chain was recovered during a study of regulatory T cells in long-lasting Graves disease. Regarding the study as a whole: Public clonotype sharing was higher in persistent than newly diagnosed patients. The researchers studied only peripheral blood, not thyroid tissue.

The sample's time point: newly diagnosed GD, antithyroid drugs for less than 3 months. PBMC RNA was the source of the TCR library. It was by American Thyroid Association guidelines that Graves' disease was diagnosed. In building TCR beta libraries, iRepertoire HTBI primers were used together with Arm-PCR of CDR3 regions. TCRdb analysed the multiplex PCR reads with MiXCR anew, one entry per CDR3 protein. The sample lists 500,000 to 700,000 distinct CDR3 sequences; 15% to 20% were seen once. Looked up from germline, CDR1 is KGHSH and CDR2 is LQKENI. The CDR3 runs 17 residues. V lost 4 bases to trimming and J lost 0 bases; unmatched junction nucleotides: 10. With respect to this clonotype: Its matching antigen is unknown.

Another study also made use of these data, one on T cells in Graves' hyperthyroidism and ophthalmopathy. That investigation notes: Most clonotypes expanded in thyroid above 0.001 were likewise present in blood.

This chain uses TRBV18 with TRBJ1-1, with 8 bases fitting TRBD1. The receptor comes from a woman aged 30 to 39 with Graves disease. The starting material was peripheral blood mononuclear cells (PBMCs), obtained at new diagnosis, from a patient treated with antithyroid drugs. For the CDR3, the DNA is TGTGCCAGCTCACAGGGACAGGCAAGCCGCATGAACACTGAAGCTTTCTTT. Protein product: CASSQGQASRMNTEAFF.